This TCR beta chain was sequenced in a study of T cells after yellow fever vaccination. General study findings and limits: Post-booster repertoires contained most primary-vaccination clones again (about 96% CD4, roughly 90% CD8). The appearance of a small share of clonotypes in both CD4 and CD8 compartments was observed. Peak timing came faster in the weaker secondary response, day 5 versus 15.

As TCR cDNA was made by 5'RACE template switching, a universal primer site and UMIs were added. TCRdb recomputed calls from the 5' RACE reads with MiXCR, one row per CDR3 protein. This table holds more than 300,000 distinct CDR3 sequences, around 7.3% found once. This CDR3 spans 15 amino acids. The V end was cut by 3 bases, the J end by 1 base, with 13 bases between. CDR1 is DFQATT and CDR2 is SNEGSKA in the germline V gene (reference sequence). Worth noting for this clonotype: What it binds is unknown.

Sequences were derived from PBMCs, sampled approximately 40 days after the first yellow fever vaccination. This sequence originates from a man younger than 35 who received the YFV17D yellow fever vaccine. The chain is built from TRBV20-1 and TRBJ1-3; no clear D gene. The CDR3 DNA is TGCAGTGCTAGTCCCGCACGCACATCTGGAAACACCATATATTTT. Its protein is CSASPARTSGNTIYF.